This TCR beta chain was identified in a study of OX40 agonist ivuxolimab in advanced cancers. Overall study context: Males comprised about 78% of the group, whose mean age was approximately 61 years (range 23 to 79).

Profiling relied on immunoSEQ multiplex PCR, and the TCRdb table lists in-frame clones only, not all of them. The table lists some 59,000 clones, around 84% of them singletons. CDR1 and CDR2 (germline): SGHRS, YFSETQ. Trimming stripped 2 bases from V and 0 bases from J, with 8 bases between. The CDR3 is 15 residues long. This TCR was recovered from an adult with an advanced solid tumor such as melanoma, head and neck, liver or kidney cancer. The sequenced sample was CD4+ or CD8+ T cells sorted from blood, obtained in a trial of the OX40 agonist ivuxolimab. The rearrangement links TRBV5-1 to TRBJ1-4; D is unclear. The CDR3 reads CASSLALATNEKLFF. Written as DNA, the CDR3 is TGCGCCAGCAGCTTAGCGCTTGCAACTAATGAAAAACTGTTTTTT. The full variable domain, in which reference TRBV5-1 and TRBJ1-4 provide the parts outside the CDR3, is KAGVTQTPRYLIKTRGQQVTLSCSPISGHRSVSWYQQTPGQGLQFLFEYFSETQRNKGNFPGRFSGRQFSNSRSEMNVSTLELGDSALYLCASSLALATNEKLFFGSGTQLSVL.